The T cell receptor beta chain under discussion was sequenced for a study of radiation and T cells in renal cell carcinoma. Study-wide results and limits: Baseline intratumoral clonotype presence is unknown without pretreatment biopsies.

Time point: baseline pretreatment blood. Indicated treatment: 15 Gy SBRT to primary tumor, nephrectomy 4 weeks later. TCRdb's copy holds only in-frame clones and misses some; the assay was immunoSEQ multiplex PCR. The top ten hold roughly 4% of the sample, which has 150,000 or so clones, approximately 90% seen once. About this clone: The antigen remains undetermined.

The CDR3 covers 15 residues. The germline gives CDR1 SGHTA, CDR2 FQGNSA. V lost 3 bases to trimming and J lost 5 bases; unmatched junction nucleotides: 6. This sequence originates from a woman between 70 and 85 years old with renal cell carcinoma. The sample was blood, taken from a patient whose treatment included radiotherapy and nephrectomy. The chain uses TRBV7-2 and TRBJ2-3, with 9 bases fitting TRBD2. In DNA, the CDR3 is TGTGCCAGCAGCTTCAGGCGGGGGGGCCAAGATACGCAGTATTTT. This translates into CASSFRRGGQDTQYF.